Shown below are 2 T cell receptor beta chains from a single sample sequenced in a study of T cells in Graves' hyperthyroidism and ophthalmopathy. Regions amplified from RNA transcripts were the TCR beta CDR3 regions. TCR CDR3 regions were first amplified by RT-PCR with HTBI primers. TCRdb re-called the multiplex PCR reads with MiXCR, one entry per CDR3 protein. This repertoire shows about 770,000 distinct CDR3 sequences, around 20% found once; its top ten account for 15% to 20%. The sample consisted of blood. These receptors came from a woman in her forties or fifties with Graves' hyperthyroidism that later progressed to Graves' ophthalmopathy.

This clonotype was seen a few times. The V call is TRBV2, the J call TRBJ2-2; 9 positions agree with TRBD1. With V trimmed by 5 bases and J by 5 bases, 9 bases remained unmatched. The CDR3 sequence is 16 residues long. In germline, CDR1 is SNHLY, CDR2 FYNNEI. The CDR3 reads CASSQTGGAGTGELFF. CDR3 DNA: TGTGCCAGCAGTCAAACAGGGGGCGCGGGTACCGGGGAGCTGTTTTTT.

This clonotype was found a few times. The chain links TRBV3-1 to TRBJ1-5; a possible D gene is TRBD1 (6 bases). The V end lost 5 bases, the J end lost 5 bases, and 16 bases lay between the germline ends. CDR1 and CDR2 from the germline V gene are LGHDT and YNNKEL (reference sequence). This CDR3 is 15 amino acids long. The CDR3 sequence is CASSRAGGQHQPQHF. For the CDR3, the DNA is TGTGCCAGCAGCAGGGCCGGGGGGCAGCATCAGCCCCAGCATTTT.